The clone carrying this T cell receptor (beta chain) was seen a handful of times. Its target is not known. Carrying unique molecular identifiers, the cDNA also gained a universal primer site through template switching. One entry per CDR3 protein, called by TCRdb with MiXCR from the 5' RACE reads. The sample yields about 720,000 distinct CDR3 sequences, 8.5% to 9% seen once. This sample stems from a study of identical twins. The study's findings and limits: It was out-of-frame TCR alpha sharing in monozygotic twins that models underestimated.

Trimming removed 0 bases at V and 6 bases at J, with 16 bases between. The CDR3 totals 16 residues. The V gene's germline CDR1 is SGHRS and CDR2 YFSETQ. This sample was shared with a second study, whose subject was yellow fever vaccine responses in identical twins.

The TCR was taken from a woman aged 18-29 years in good health. The V gene is TRBV5-1, the J gene TRBJ2-1; D tentatively fits TRBD1 or TRBD2 (5 bases each). The sequencing input was PBMCs. DNA of the CDR3: TGCGCCAGCAGCTTGGCCGGGACCAAAAGGGCCAATGAGCAGTTCTTC. This sequence encodes CASSLAGTKRANEQFF.